The 32 T cell receptor beta chains in this list originate from one sample, sequenced in a study of cytomegalovirus exposure and HLA in healthy donors. PCR primers comprised 60 Vbeta and 13 Jbeta primers. TCRdb's copy holds only in-frame clones and misses some; the assay was immunoSEQ multiplex PCR. The sample lists 89,000 or so clones, roughly 86% occurring once. The specimen was PBMCs. These TCRs come from a woman under 30 in good health and CMV-seropositive.

CDR3 coding DNA: TGTGCCAGCAGCGTTTTAGCGGGAGGGCCAGCGTGGGATGAGCAGTTCTTC. It translates to CASSVLAGGPAWDEQFF. The rearrangement joins TRBV9 to TRBJ2-1; the match to TRBD2 covers 11 bases. CDR1 is SGDLS and CDR2 is YYNGEE in the germline V gene. The trim removed 2 bases at V and 8 bases at J, leaving 12 bases unmatched. This CDR3 region has 17 residues.

The V gene is TRBV7-6, the J gene TRBJ2-7, with TRBD1 identical over 9 bases. The CDR3 extends over 15 amino acids. The germline V gene has CDR1 SGHVS and CDR2 FNYEAQ. J gave up 4 bases and V 5 bases, and 9 bases lay outside the gene matches. The DNA of the CDR3 is TGTGCCAGCAGCCGCGGGACAGGGCCTCTATACGAGCAGTACTTC. This encodes CASSRGTGPLYEQYF. The full variable domain, its missing parts supplied by reference TRBV7-6 and TRBJ2-7, is GAGVSQSPRYKVTKRGQDVALRCDPISGHVSLYWYRQALGQGPEFLTYFNYEAQQDKSGLPNDRFSAERPEGSISTLTIQRTEQRDSAMYRCASSRGTGPLYEQYFGPGTRLTVT.

The J gene is TRBJ2-7, the V gene TRBV4-2, with D possibly TRBD1 on 7 matching bases. The ends were cut back, 0 bases at V and 7 bases at J, with 19 bases in the middle. The CDR3 consists of 16 residues. Germline CDR1 LGHNA, CDR2 YNFKEQ. CDR3 protein: CASSQDGGGTVTEQYF. The CDR3, as DNA: TGTGCCAGCAGCCAAGATGGAGGGGGGACAGTCACGGAGCAGTACTTC.

The CDR3 is CASSLIPSGGSNTGELFF. In DNA, the CDR3 is TGCGCCAGCAGCTTGATCCCGAGCGGGGGGAGTAACACCGGGGAGCTGTTTTTT. This chain uses TRBV5-1 with TRBJ2-2, with 9 bases matching TRBD2. The CDR3 has 18 residues. Per germline, CDR1 SGHRS and CDR2 YFSETQ. With V trimmed by 1 base and J by 2 bases, 9 bases remained unmatched.

The chain joins TRBV2 to TRBJ2-7; the D is unclear. V lost 7 bases to trimming and J lost 1 base, with 17 bases between them. Germline V gives CDR1 SNHLY, CDR2 FYNNEI. The CDR3 extends over 15 amino acids. DNA of the CDR3: TGTGCCAGCAACTTCATGAAGACAAAATCCTACGAGCAGTACTTC. Translated: CASNFMKTKSYEQYF. Full variable domain (remainder filled in from reference TRBV2 and TRBJ2-7): EPEVTQTPSHQVTQMGQEVILRCVPISNHLYFYWYRQILGQKVEFLVSFYNNEISEKSEIFDDQFSVERPDGSNFTLKIRSTKLEDSAMYFCASNFMKTKSYEQYFGPGTRLTVT.

This chain links TRBV25-1 with TRBJ1-2, with D maybe TRBD1 (6 bases). Germline CDR1 and CDR2: MGHDK and SYGVNS. Trimming took off 3 bases at V and 4 bases at J, with 12 bases between the two ends. This CDR3 contains 14 residues. CDR3 loop: CASSDTGQFYGYTF. The DNA of the CDR3 is TGTGCCAGCAGTGATACGGGACAATTCTATGGCTACACCTTC.

The rearrangement links TRBV2 to TRBJ2-7, with TRBD1 matching over 8 bases. The ends lost 5 bases at V and 0 bases at J; junction bases unmatched: 6. This CDR3 has 15 amino acids. Germline assignment: CDR1 SNHLY and CDR2 FYNNEI. The CDR3 reads CASSRDRPNSYEQYF. CDR3 nucleotide sequence: TGTGCCAGCAGTAGGGACAGGCCAAACTCCTACGAGCAGTACTTC.

V gene TRBV5-1 combines with J gene TRBJ1-3; D remains unclear. V was clipped by 5 bases and J by 0 bases, with 3 bases between them. CDR1 is SGHRS and CDR2 is YFSETQ in the germline V gene. The CDR3 runs 12 residues. Written as DNA, the CDR3 is TGCGCCAGCAGTTACTCTGGAAACACCATATATTTT. It specifies CASSYSGNTIYF.

The genes are TRBV5-8 and TRBJ2-5; D possibly corresponds to TRBD1 (6 bases). V was clipped by 0 bases and J by 5 bases, with 20 bases between them. Germline-derived CDR1 and CDR2 are SGHTS and YDEGEE. This CDR3 spans 17 amino acids. In DNA, the CDR3 is TGTGCCAGCAGCTTGGTTATTGGGACAAAGTCCTTGGAGACCCAGTACTTC. Translation gives CASSLVIGTKSLETQYF.

The CDR3 DNA reads TGTGCCAGCAGTTTAGGGCAGGGTGAAGGCCGAGAAAAACTGTTTTTT. It encodes CASSLGQGEGREKLFF. The chain uses TRBV28 and TRBJ1-4, with D perhaps TRBD1 (5 bases). This CDR3 contains 16 residues. Germline CDR1 reads MDHEN; CDR2 reads SYDVKM. Trimming removed 2 bases at V and 8 bases at J, with 18 bases between.

This clone was picked up one time. This chain uses TRBV5-1 with TRBJ2-7; weak D call: TRBD1 (5 bases). The CDR3 contains 14 residues. Germline-derived CDR1 and CDR2 are SGHRS and YFSETQ. V lost 0 bases, J lost 1 base, and 8 bases lay in between. This chain's CDR3 is CASSLGSGSYEQYF. Written as DNA, the CDR3 is TGCGCCAGCAGCTTGGGGTCAGGGTCCTACGAGCAGTACTTC.

The chain carries TRBV4-1 and TRBJ1-4, with 10 bases fitting TRBD1. Per the germline V gene, CDR1 is MGHRA and CDR2 is YSYEKL. The CDR3 length is 14 residues. V dropped 1 base and J dropped 8; count of bases not matched to a gene: 1. The DNA of the CDR3 is TGCGCCAGCAGCCAAGGACAGGGGGCGGAAAAACTGTTTTTT. It is translated as CASSQGQGAEKLFF.

This clone was counted only a few times. The V gene is TRBV27, the J gene TRBJ2-7; 7 bases agree with TRBD2. This CDR3 region has 14 residues. Per germline, CDR1 MNHEY and CDR2 SMNVEV (reference sequence). Germline trimming cut 4 bases from V and 4 bases from J; bases unmatched to any gene: 7. The CDR3 is CASSWGGSPYEQYF. In DNA form, the CDR3 reads TGTGCCAGCAGTTGGGGCGGGAGCCCGTACGAGCAGTACTTC.

This chain connects TRBV27 to TRBJ2-7; 12 bases line up with TRBD2. In germline, CDR1 is MNHEY, CDR2 SMNVEV (reference sequence). V was clipped by 0 bases and J by 2 bases; unmatched bases: 2. The CDR3 covers 16 residues. Written as DNA, the CDR3 is TGTGCCAGCAGTTTATCCAGGACTAGCGGGGCCTACGAGCAGTACTTC. As protein: CASSLSRTSGAYEQYF.

The chain links TRBV7-9 to TRBJ2-1; the D gene is possibly TRBD1 (7 bases). This CDR3 contains 13 residues. Trimming removed 8 bases at V and 4 bases at J, with 12 bases between. The V gene's germline CDR1 is SEHNR and CDR2 FQNEAQ (reference sequence). The DNA for the CDR3 is TGTGCCAGCGGGGGGACAGTTTACAATGAGCAGTTCTTC. Protein product: CASGGTVYNEQFF.

This clone was observed a few times. The chain joins TRBV7-9 to TRBJ1-1; TRBD1 matches 7 bases. The CDR3 totals 15 residues. Germline-derived CDR1 and CDR2 are SEHNR and FQNEAQ (reference sequence). V dropped 3 bases and J dropped 1; count of bases not matched to a gene: 5. The chain's CDR3 is CASSFGGTANTEAFF. The CDR3 DNA is TGTGCCAGCAGCTTCGGAGGGACAGCGAACACTGAAGCTTTCTTT.

This clone was counted between two and nine times. This chain uses TRBV2 with TRBJ1-4; 8 bases agree with TRBD1. The CDR3 extends over 12 amino acids. J was trimmed by 6 bases and V by 8 bases; bases with no gene match: 2. The germline V gene has CDR1 SNHLY and CDR2 FYNNEI. CDR3 protein: CASGQGYEKLFF. CDR3 nucleotide sequence: TGTGCCAGCGGACAGGGTTATGAAAAACTGTTTTTT.

V and J are TRBV9 and TRBJ2-7, with D maybe TRBD2 (6 bases). Trimming removed 2 bases from V and 1 base from J, with 10 bases in between. CDR1 SGDLS and CDR2 YYNGEE come from the germline V gene. The CDR3 extends over 14 amino acids. CDR3 nucleotides: TGTGCCAGCAGCGTGGGCGGGGTTTCCTACGAGCAGTACTTC. It codes for CASSVGGVSYEQYF. Full variable domain (outside the CDR3, taken from reference TRBV9 and TRBJ2-7): DSGVTQTPKHLITATGQRVTLRCSPRSGDLSVYWYQQSLDQGLQFLIQYYNGEERAKGNILERFSAQQFPDLHSELNLSSLELGDSALYFCASSVGGVSYEQYFGPGTRLTVT.

This chain uses TRBV15 with TRBJ2-3; D is undetermined. This CDR3 spans 14 amino acids. Germline loops: CDR1 LNHNV, CDR2 YYDKDF (reference sequence). Deletions cut 0 bases from V and 7 bases from J, with 11 bases between. CDR3 coding DNA: TGTGCCACCAGCAGAGATCAGGTAGAACATACGCAGTATTTT. The encoded protein is CATSRDQVEHTQYF.

This chain uses TRBV19 with TRBJ2-7; 10 positions agree with TRBD1. The ends lost 4 bases at V and 2 bases at J; junction bases unmatched: 5. The CDR3 has 15 residues. Germline loops: CDR1 LNHDA, CDR2 SQIVND (reference sequence). The CDR3 region is CASSRSGTGAYEQYF. The CDR3 DNA sequence: TGTGCCAGTAGTAGATCCGGGACAGGGGCCTACGAGCAGTACTTC.

The J gene is TRBJ1-2, the V gene TRBV25-1; no clear D gene. The CDR3 spans 14 residues. V lost 4 bases to trimming and J lost 0 bases, with 9 bases between them. Per the germline V gene, CDR1 is MGHDK and CDR2 is SYGVNS. As DNA, the CDR3 is TGTGCCAGCAGTGGAGGAGCGGCTAACTATGGCTACACCTTC. Its translation is CASSGGAANYGYTF.

This chain connects TRBV9 to TRBJ2-7; D not resolved. The CDR3 covers 14 residues. The germline CDR1 and CDR2 sequences are SGDLS and YYNGEE. Deletions cut 2 bases from V and 4 bases from J, with 13 bases between. CDR3: CASSVQVDAYEQYF. CDR3 nucleotide sequence: TGTGCCAGCAGCGTGCAAGTAGATGCATACGAGCAGTACTTC.

The chain is built from TRBV28 and TRBJ1-2; 10 bases agree with TRBD1. Germline V gene data show CDR1 as MDHEN and CDR2 as SYDVKM. V lost 5 bases to trimming and J lost 6 bases; unmatched junction nucleotides: 6. The CDR3 is made up of 14 amino acids. CDR3 nucleotide sequence: TGTGCCAGCAGTACCGACAGGGGGCTGCATGGCTACACCTTC. This translates into CASSTDRGLHGYTF.

The V call is TRBV29-1, the J call TRBJ1-2, with 10 bases aligning to TRBD1. The CDR3 is 14 amino acids. Germline V CDR1 and CDR2: SQVTM, ANQGSEA. V dropped 3 bases and J dropped 2; count of bases not matched to a gene: 3. The CDR3 nucleotides read TGCAGCGTTGATCGACAGGGGGCGAACTATGGCTACACCTTC. Encoded protein: CSVDRQGANYGYTF.

The DNA for the CDR3 is TGTGCCAGCAGGGAACTAGCGGGGGGGGTTACCTACGAGCAGTACTTC. It is translated as CASRELAGGVTYEQYF. The rearrangement uses TRBV2 and TRBJ2-7; 13 bases are a match to TRBD2. In germline, CDR1 is SNHLY, CDR2 FYNNEI. The CDR3 loop spans 16 amino acids. V was pared by 6 bases and J by 2 bases, with 7 bases of the junction left unmatched. The full variable domain, completed using reference TRBV2 and TRBJ2-7, is EPEVTQTPSHQVTQMGQEVILRCVPISNHLYFYWYRQILGQKVEFLVSFYNNEISEKSEIFDDQFSVERPDGSNFTLKIRSTKLEDSAMYFCASRELAGGVTYEQYFGPGTRLTVT.

The chain uses TRBV2 and TRBJ2-7; perhaps TRBD1 as D (5 bases). Germline lookup yields CDR1 SNHLY and CDR2 FYNNEI. Trimming took off 7 bases at V and 5 bases at J, with 12 bases between the two ends. There are 12 residues in the CDR3. The CDR3 sequence is CASMPQGHEQYF. In DNA form, the CDR3 reads TGTGCCAGCATGCCCCAGGGCCACGAGCAGTACTTC. The full variable domain, its missing parts supplied by reference TRBV2 and TRBJ2-7, is EPEVTQTPSHQVTQMGQEVILRCVPISNHLYFYWYRQILGQKVEFLVSFYNNEISEKSEIFDDQFSVERPDGSNFTLKIRSTKLEDSAMYFCASMPQGHEQYFGPGTRLTVT.

A few counts support this clone. This chain uses TRBV6-1 with TRBJ1-5; TRBD1 matches 9 bases. Germline V gene sequence: CDR1 MNHNS, CDR2 SASEGT. The trim removed 3 bases at V and 7 bases at J, leaving 7 bases unmatched. The CDR3 loop spans 15 amino acids. Here the CDR3 reads CASSDRGTGKQPQHF. For the CDR3, the DNA is TGTGCCAGCAGTGATCGGGGGACAGGGAAACAGCCCCAGCATTTT.

The chain is built from TRBV19 and TRBJ1-6; the D gene is possibly TRBD1 (5 bases). V was trimmed by 9 bases and J by 4 bases, leaving 7 bases between them. The length of the CDR3 is 12 residues. Germline loops: CDR1 LNHDA, CDR2 SQIVND (reference sequence). CDR3: CARTVYNSPLHF. In nucleotides, the CDR3 is TGTGCCAGGACAGTTTATAATTCACCCCTCCACTTT.

The genes are TRBV12-5 and TRBJ1-4; D not resolved. The CDR3 spans 14 residues. Trimming shortened V by 1 base and J by 9 bases, and 12 bases separated the two germline ends. Germline values: CDR1 LGHNT, CDR2 FRNRAP. The CDR3 DNA reads TGTGCTAGTGGTTTGGGCTTTAAGGAGCAAAAACTGTTTTTT. Translating gives CASGLGFKEQKLFF.

This clone was observed once. CDR3 loop: CASSFESGLRNQPQHF. CDR3 bases: TGTGCCAGCAGTTTTGAGAGCGGGCTCCGTAATCAGCCCCAGCATTTT. V is TRBV28 and J is TRBJ1-5; D is ambiguous. The CDR3 contains 16 residues. Germline values: CDR1 MDHEN, CDR2 SYDVKM. V was shortened by 3 bases and J by 4 bases, with 16 bases between the two germline ends.

V is TRBV5-4 and J is TRBJ2-3; D is undetermined. Germline-derived CDR1 and CDR2 are SGHNT and YYREEE (reference sequence). CDR3 length equals 16 residues. Trimming left V 1 base short and J 0 bases short, with 12 bases between. The CDR3 bases are TGTGCCAGCAGCTTGCCGCTGTCTCTAAGCACAGATACGCAGTATTTT. Protein: CASSLPLSLSTDTQYF.

The chain links TRBV14 to TRBJ2-3, with 11 positions matching TRBD2. Looked up from germline, CDR1 is SGHDN and CDR2 is FVKESK. V was pared by 4 bases and J by 6 bases, with 3 bases of the junction left unmatched. The CDR3 runs 14 residues. DNA of the CDR3: TGTGCCAGCAGCCGTAGCGGGGGGGCGGATACGCAGTATTTT. It yields the protein CASSRSGGADTQYF.